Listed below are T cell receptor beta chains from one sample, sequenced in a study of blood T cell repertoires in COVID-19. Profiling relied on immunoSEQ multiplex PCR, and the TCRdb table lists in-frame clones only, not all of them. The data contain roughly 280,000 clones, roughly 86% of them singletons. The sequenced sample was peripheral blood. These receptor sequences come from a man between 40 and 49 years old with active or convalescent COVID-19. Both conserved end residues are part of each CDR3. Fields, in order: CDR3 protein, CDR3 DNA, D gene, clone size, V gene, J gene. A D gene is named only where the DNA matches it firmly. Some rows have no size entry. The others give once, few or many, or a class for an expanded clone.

CASSHSDSSNQPQHF	TGTGCCAGCAGCCACTCGGACAGCTCCAATCAGCCCCAGCATTTT	-	-	TRBV3-1/TRBV3-2	TRBJ1-5
CASSEGAPQHF	TGTGCCAGCAGTGAGGGGGCGCCCCAGCATTTT	-	-	TRBV6-1	TRBJ1-5
CASSLAGVSDTQYF	TGCGCCAGCAGCTTGGCAGGGGTCAGCGATACGCAGTATTTT	-	-	TRBV5-1	TRBJ2-3
CASRGRGFNYGYTF	TGTGCCAGCAGAGGAAGAGGATTTAACTATGGCTACACCTTC	-	-	TRBV2	TRBJ1-2
CASRDEKLFF	TGTGCCAGCCGAGATGAAAAACTGTTTTTT	-	-	TRBV11-2	TRBJ1-4
CASSLYSRGRGGFGYTF	TGTGCCAGCAGTTTATATTCCCGAGGAAGGGGAGGCTTTGGCTACACCTTC	-	-	TRBV27	TRBJ1-2
CASRGGTQYGYTF	TGTGCCAGCAGGGGCGGGACTCAATATGGCTACACCTTC	-	-	TRBV3-1/TRBV3-2	TRBJ1-2
CASSQKTGGTDTQYF	TGTGCCAGCAGCCAGAAGACAGGGGGCACAGATACGCAGTATTTT	TRBD1	-	TRBV3-1/TRBV3-2	TRBJ2-3
CASSRYRGEGYTF	TGTGCCAGCAGTCGCTACAGGGGAGAGGGCTACACCTTC	TRBD1	once	TRBV27	TRBJ1-2
CASSLGLYQPQHF	TGCGCCAGCAGCTTGGGACTGTATCAGCCCCAGCATTTT	-	-	TRBV5-1	TRBJ1-5